This TCR beta chain was recovered during a study of cytomegalovirus exposure and HLA in healthy donors. Study findings and constraints: Presence/absence analyses supposed approximately even sequencing depth among donors.

Donors counted as nominally healthy when sampled, yet unrecorded immune exposures were likely. This CDR3 is built from 13 residues. Germline V gene sequence: CDR1 MNHEY, CDR2 SVGAGI. The junction had 6 bases not matched to a gene; V was cut back by 4 bases and J by 6 bases. Concerning this clone: The target antigen is unknown.

PCR employed 60 Vbeta and 13 Jbeta primers. The data were produced by immunoSEQ multiplex PCR, yet TCRdb's version contains in-frame clones alone and is incomplete. Seen here are fewer than 100,000 clones, over 60% observed once, and the top ten hold roughly 6%. The rearrangement joins TRBV6-5 to TRBJ2-7, with TRBD1 identical over 7 bases. The source of this sequence is a female donor in good health and CMV-seronegative. Sequenced: PBMCs. CDR3 loop: CASSSQGHGEQYF. The CDR3, as DNA: TGTGCCAGCAGTTCACAGGGGCACGGCGAGCAGTACTTC.